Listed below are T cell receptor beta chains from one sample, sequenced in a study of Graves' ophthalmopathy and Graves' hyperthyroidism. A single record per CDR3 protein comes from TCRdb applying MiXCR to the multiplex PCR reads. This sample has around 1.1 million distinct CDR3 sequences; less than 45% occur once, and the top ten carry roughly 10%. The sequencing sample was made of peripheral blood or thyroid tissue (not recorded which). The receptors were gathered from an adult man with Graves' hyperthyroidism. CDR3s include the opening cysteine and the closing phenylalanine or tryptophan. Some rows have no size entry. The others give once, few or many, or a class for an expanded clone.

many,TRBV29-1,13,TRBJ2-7,CSAAKTGGYEQYF
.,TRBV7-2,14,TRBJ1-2,CASSSSGALYGYTF
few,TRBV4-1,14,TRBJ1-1,CASSQDPANTEAFF
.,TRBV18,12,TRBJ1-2,CASSMSNYGYTF
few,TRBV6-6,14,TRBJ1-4,CASTEDSFNEKLFF
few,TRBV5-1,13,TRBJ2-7,CASSRIPQGEQYF
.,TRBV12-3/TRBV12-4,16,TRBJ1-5,CASSRQGTGKNQPQHF
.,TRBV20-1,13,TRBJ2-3,CSARGSFTYTQYF
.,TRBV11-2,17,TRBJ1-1,CASSLGLRRNADTEAFF
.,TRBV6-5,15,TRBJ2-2,CASSPTDRNTGELFF
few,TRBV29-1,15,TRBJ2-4,CSVVLGIMAKNIQYF
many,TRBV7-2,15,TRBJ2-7,CASSLGGDRAYEQYF
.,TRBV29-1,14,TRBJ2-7,CSVVFSPGGEEQYF
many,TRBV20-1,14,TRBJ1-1,CSARDLRQIQEAFF
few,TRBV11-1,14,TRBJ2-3,CASSLGGHTDTQYF
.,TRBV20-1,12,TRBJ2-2,CSAADGTGELFF
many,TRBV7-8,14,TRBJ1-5,CASSLARGTGVLHF
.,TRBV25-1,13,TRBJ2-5,CASSESRGATQYF
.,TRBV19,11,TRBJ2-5,CASSRPGGQYF
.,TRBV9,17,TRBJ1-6,CASSPVSLDSTISPLHF
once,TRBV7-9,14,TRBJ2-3,CASSSFGLTDTQYF
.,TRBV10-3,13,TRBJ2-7,CAISDQGSTEQYF
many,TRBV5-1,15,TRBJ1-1,CASSLEVQGPREAFF
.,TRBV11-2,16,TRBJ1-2,CASSLRGRSYNYGYTF
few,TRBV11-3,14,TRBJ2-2,CASSRLAIGGELFF
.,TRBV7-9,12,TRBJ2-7,CATGDRGYEQYF
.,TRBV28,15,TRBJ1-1,CARSRKGAPNTEAFF
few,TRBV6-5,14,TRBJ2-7,CASSYTSGRVEQYF
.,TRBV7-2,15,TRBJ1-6,CASSPRDRAESPLHF
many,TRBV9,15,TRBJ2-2,CASRGREGDTGELFF